What follows is one T cell receptor (beta chain) and its context. The source of the sample is a study of blood T cell repertoires in COVID-19. Study as a whole: The study drew acute and convalescent COVID-19 samples from the United States, Italy and Spain.

CDR3 length: 16 amino acids. The V segment lost 1 base and the J segment 7 bases; nucleotides outside the gene matches: 6. The germline V gene encodes CDR1 LGHDT and CDR2 YNNKEL (reference sequence). Per the original data handling: Estimates of nucleated cell counts were drawn from the amplification of reference gene primers. The protocol was immunoSEQ multiplex PCR, while the TCRdb copy is restricted to in-frame clones and leaves out a portion. D and trimming come from the DNA, and the V and J calls and clone size come from that table. The data show tens of thousands of clones, about 91% seen once. The genes are TRBV3-1 (or the pseudogene TRBV3-2) and TRBJ2-1; 11 bases line up with TRBD2. The sequence came from a man in his sixties with acute or convalescent COVID-19. The sequenced sample was peripheral blood. As DNA, the CDR3 is TGTGCCAGCAGCCAAGGGCTAGCGGGAGGAGGGAATGAGCAGTTCTTC. Protein: CASSQGLAGGGNEQFF.